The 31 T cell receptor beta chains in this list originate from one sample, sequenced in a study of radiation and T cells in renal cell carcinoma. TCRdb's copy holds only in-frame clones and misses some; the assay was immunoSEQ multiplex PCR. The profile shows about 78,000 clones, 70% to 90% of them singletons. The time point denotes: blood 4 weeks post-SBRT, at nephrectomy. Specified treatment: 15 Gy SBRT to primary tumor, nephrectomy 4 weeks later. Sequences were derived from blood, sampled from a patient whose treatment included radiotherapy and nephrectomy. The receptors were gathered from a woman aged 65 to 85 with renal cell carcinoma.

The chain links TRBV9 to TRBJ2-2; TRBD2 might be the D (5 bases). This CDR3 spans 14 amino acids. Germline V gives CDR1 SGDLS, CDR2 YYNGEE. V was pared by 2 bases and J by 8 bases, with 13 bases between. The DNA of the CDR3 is TGTGCCAGCAGCGTGAGGGCCCAAGCAGGGGAGCTGTTTTTT. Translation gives CASSVRAQAGELFF.

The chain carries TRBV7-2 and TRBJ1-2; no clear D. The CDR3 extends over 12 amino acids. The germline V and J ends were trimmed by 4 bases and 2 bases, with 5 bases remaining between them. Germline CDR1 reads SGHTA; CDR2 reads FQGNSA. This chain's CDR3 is CASSSGNYGYTF. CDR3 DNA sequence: TGTGCCAGCAGCTCCGGGAACTATGGCTACACCTTC. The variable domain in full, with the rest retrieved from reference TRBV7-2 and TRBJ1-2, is GAGVSQSPSNKVTEKGKDVELRCDPISGHTALYWYRQSLGQGLEFLIYFQGNSAPDKSGLPSDRFSAERTGGSVSTLTIQRTQQEDSAVYLCASSSGNYGYTFGSGTRLTVV.

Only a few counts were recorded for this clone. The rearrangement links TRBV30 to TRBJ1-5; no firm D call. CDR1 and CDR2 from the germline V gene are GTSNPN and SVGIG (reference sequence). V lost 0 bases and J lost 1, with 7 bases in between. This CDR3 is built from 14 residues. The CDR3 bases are TGTGCCTGGAGTGTAGAAGGGAGCAATCAGCCCCAGCATTTT. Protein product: CAWSVEGSNQPQHF.

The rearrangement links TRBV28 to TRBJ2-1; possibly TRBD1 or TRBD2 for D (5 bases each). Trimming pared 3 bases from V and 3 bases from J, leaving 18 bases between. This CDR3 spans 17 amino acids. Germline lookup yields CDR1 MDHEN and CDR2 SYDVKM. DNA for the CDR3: TGTGCCAGCAGTTTGGGGGACGGCCCGGGAAACTACAATGAGCAGTTCTTC. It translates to CASSLGDGPGNYNEQFF.

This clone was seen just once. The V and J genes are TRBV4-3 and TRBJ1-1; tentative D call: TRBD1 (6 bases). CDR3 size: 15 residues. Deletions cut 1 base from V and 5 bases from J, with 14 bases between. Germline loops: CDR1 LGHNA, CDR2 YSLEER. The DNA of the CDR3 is TGCGCCAGCAGCCAAGTTGGCCGGGGGCAGACTGAAGCTTTCTTT. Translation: CASSQVGRGQTEAFF.

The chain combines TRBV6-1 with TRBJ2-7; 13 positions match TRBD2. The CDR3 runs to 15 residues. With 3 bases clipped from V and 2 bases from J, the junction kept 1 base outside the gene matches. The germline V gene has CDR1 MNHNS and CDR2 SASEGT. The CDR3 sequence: CASSEGLAGPYEQYF. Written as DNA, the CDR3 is TGTGCCAGCAGTGAGGGACTAGCGGGGCCCTACGAGCAGTACTTC.

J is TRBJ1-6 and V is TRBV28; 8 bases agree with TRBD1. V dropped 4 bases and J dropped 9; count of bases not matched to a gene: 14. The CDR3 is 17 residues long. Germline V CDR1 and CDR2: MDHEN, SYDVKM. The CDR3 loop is CASSSPGGDRGGSPLHF. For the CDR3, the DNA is TGTGCCAGCAGTTCCCCTGGGGGCGACAGGGGAGGTTCACCCCTCCACTTT.

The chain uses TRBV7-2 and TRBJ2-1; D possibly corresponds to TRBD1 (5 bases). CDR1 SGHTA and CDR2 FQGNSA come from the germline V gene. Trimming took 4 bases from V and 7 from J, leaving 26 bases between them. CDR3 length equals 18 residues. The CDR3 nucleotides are TGTGCCAGCAGCTCCACGAATCCGGGCCTCATTAAGGGGAATGAGCAGTTCTTC. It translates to CASSSTNPGLIKGNEQFF.

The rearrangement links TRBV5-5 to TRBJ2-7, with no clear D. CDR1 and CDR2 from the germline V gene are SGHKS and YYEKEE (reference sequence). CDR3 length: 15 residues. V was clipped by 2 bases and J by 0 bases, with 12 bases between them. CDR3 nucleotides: TGTGCCAGCAGCTTACAAGGGTACAGCTCCTACGAGCAGTACTTC. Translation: CASSLQGYSSYEQYF.

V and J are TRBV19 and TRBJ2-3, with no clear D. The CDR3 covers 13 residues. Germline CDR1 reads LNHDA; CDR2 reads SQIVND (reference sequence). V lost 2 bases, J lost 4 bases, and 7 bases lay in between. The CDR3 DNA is TGTGCCAGTAGTATATTTTCCGCAGATACGCAGTATTTT. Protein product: CASSIFSADTQYF. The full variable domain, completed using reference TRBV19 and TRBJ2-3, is DGGITQSPKYLFRKEGQNVTLSCEQNLNHDAMYWYRQDPGQGLRLIYYSQIVNDFQKGDIAEGYSVSREKKESFPLTVTSAQKNPTAFYLCASSIFSADTQYFGPGTRLTVL.

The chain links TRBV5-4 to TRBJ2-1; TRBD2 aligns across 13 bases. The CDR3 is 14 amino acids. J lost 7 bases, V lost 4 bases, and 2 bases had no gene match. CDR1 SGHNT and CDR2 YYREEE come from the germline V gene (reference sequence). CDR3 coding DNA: TGTGCCAGCAGCGAGGGACTAGCGGGGAATGAGCAGTTCTTC. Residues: CASSEGLAGNEQFF.

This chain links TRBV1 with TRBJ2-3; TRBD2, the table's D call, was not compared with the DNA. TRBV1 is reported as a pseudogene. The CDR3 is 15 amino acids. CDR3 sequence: CTSSHGTSEIDTQYF. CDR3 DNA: TGCACCAGCAGCCACGGGACTAGCGAAATAGATACGCAGTATTTT.

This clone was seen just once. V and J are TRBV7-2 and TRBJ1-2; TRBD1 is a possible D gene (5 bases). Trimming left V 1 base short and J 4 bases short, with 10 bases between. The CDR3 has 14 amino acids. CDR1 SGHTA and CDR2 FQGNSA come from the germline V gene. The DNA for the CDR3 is TGTGCCAGCAGCTTAGACTCCGGGACCTATGGCTACACCTTC. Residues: CASSLDSGTYGYTF.

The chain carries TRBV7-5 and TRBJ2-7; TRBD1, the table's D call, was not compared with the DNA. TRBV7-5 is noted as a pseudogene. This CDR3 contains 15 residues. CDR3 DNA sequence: TGTGCCAGAAGATACCCGGGACAGACATCCTACGAGCAGTACTTC. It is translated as CARRYPGQTSYEQYF.

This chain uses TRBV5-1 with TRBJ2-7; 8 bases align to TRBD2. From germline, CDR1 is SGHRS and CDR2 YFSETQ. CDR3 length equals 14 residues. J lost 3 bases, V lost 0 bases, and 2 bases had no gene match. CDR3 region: CASSLERGSYEQYF. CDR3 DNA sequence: TGCGCCAGCAGCTTGGAGCGGGGGAGCTACGAGCAGTACTTC.

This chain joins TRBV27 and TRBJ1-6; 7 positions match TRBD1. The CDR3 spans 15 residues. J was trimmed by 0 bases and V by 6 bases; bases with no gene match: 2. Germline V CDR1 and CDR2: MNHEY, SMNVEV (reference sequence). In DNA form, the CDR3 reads TGTGCCAGCAGGACAGGGAGCTCCTATAATTCACCCCTCCACTTT. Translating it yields CASRTGSSYNSPLHF.

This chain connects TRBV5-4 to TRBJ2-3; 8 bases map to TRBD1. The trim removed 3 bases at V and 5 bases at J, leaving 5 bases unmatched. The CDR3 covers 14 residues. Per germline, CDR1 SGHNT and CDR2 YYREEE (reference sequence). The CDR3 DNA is TGTGCCAGCAGCTCCCCGACAGGGGTAGATACGCAGTATTTT. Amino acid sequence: CASSSPTGVDTQYF.

Here the CDR3 reads CASSLSPGLATDTQYF. DNA of the CDR3: TGCGCCAGCAGCTTGTCTCCGGGACTAGCAACGGATACGCAGTATTTT. This chain links TRBV5-1 with TRBJ2-3, with 9 nucleotides matching TRBD2. Losses at the gene ends were 1 base for V and 6 bases for J; bases not matched to a gene: 9. This CDR3 region has 16 residues. From germline, CDR1 is SGHRS and CDR2 YFSETQ.

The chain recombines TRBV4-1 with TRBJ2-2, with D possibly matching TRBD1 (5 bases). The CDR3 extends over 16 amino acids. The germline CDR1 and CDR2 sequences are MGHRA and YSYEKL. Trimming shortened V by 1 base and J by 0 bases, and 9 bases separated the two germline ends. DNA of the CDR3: TGCGCCAGCAGCCAAGCATGGACATCGAACACCGGGGAGCTGTTTTTT. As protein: CASSQAWTSNTGELFF.

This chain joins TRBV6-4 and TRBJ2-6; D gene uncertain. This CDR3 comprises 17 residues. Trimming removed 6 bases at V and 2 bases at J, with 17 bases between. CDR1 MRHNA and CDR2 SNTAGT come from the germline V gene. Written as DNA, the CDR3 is TGTGCCAGCAGAGGAAGTCCTTGGGGTCCTGGGGCCAACGTCCTGACTTTC. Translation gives CASRGSPWGPGANVLTF.

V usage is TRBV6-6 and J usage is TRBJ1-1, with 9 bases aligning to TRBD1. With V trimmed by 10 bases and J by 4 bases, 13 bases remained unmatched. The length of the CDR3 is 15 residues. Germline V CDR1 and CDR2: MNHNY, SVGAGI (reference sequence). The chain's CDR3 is CATSSGTGRFTEAFF. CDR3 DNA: TGTGCCACTTCATCCGGGACAGGGCGATTCACTGAAGCTTTCTTT.

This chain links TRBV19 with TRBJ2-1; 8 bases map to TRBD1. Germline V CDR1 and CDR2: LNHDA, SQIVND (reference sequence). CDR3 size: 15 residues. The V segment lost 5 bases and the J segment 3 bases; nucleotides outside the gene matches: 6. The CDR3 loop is CASSDRGSFYNEQFF. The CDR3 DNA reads TGTGCCAGTAGTGACAGGGGATCCTTCTACAATGAGCAGTTCTTC.

This CDR3 is CASSPRDSSYEQYF. DNA of the CDR3: TGTGCCAGCTCACCGAGGGACAGCTCCTACGAGCAGTACTTC. This chain connects TRBV18 to TRBJ2-7, with 7 bases that match TRBD1. The germline V gene has CDR1 KGHSH and CDR2 LQKENI. The V and J ends lost 3 bases and 0 bases, in that order; junction bases with no gene match: 2. The CDR3 extends over 14 amino acids.

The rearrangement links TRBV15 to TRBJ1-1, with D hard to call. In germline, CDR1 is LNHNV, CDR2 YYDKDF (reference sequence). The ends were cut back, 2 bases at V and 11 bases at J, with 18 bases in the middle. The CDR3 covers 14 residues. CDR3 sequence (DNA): TGTGCCACCAGCAGACGGCTCCCCCAGCAGGAGGCTTTCTTT. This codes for CATSRRLPQQEAFF.

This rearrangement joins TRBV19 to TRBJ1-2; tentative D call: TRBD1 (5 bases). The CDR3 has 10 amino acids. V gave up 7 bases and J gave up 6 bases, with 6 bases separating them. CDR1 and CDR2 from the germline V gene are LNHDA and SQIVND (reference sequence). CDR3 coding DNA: TGTGCCAGTACGGGGGATGGCTACACCTTC. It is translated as CASTGDGYTF.

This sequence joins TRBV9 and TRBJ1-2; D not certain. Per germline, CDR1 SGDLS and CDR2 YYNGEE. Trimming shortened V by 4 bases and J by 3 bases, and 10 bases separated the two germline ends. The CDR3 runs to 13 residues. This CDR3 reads CASSIGRDYGYTF. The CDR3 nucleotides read TGTGCCAGCAGCATTGGACGGGACTATGGCTACACCTTC. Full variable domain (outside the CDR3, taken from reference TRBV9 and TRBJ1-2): DSGVTQTPKHLITATGQRVTLRCSPRSGDLSVYWYQQSLDQGLQFLIQYYNGEERAKGNILERFSAQQFPDLHSELNLSSLELGDSALYFCASSIGRDYGYTFGSGTRLTVV.

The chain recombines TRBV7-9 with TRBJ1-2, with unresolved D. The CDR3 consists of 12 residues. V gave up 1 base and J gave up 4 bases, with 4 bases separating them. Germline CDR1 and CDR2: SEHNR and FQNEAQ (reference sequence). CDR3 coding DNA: TGTGCCAGCAGCTTAGTCGGCTATGGCTACACCTTC. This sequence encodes CASSLVGYGYTF. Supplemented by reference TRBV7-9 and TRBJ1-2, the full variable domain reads DTGVSQNPRHKITKRGQNVTFRCDPISEHNRLYWYRQTLGQGPEFLTYFQNEAQLEKSRLLSDRFSAERPKGSFSTLEIQRTEQGDSAMYLCASSLVGYGYTFGSGTRLTVV.

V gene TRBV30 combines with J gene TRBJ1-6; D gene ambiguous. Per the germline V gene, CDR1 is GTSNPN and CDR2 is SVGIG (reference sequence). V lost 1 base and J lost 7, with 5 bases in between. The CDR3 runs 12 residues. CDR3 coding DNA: TGTGCCTGGAGTGCCCAAAATTCACCCCTCCACTTT. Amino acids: CAWSAQNSPLHF.

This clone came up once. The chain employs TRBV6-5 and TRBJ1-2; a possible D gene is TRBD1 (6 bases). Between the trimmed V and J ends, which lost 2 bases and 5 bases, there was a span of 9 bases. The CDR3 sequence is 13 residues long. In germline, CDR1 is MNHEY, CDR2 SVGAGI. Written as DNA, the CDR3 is TGTGCCAGCAGTTACCCGGACAGATATGGCTACACCTTC. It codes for CASSYPDRYGYTF.

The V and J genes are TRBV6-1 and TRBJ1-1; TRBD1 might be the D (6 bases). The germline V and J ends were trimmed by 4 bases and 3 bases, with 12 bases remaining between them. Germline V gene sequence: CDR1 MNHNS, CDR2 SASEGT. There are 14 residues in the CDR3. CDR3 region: CASSGKGEDTEAFF. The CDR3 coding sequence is TGTGCCAGCAGTGGCAAGGGGGAAGACACTGAAGCTTTCTTT.

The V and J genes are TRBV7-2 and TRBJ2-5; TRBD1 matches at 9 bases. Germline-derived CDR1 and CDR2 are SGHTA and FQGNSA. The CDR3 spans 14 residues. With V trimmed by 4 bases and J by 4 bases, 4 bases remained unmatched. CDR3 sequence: CASSYRGRIETQYF. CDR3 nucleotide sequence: TGTGCCAGCAGCTACAGGGGGCGTATAGAGACCCAGTACTTC.